These T cell receptor beta chains were read from a single sample in a study of T cell responses to AZD1222 COVID-19 vaccine. TCRdb's table, derived via immunoSEQ multiplex PCR, lists solely in-frame clones and lacks some. The sample lists 110,000 or so clones; 85% to 90% were seen once. The sequencing used peripheral blood, collected on day 0 of AZD1222 vaccination. These receptors were taken from an adult in good health. CDR3s include the opening cysteine and the closing phenylalanine or tryptophan. D genes are given only for firm matches. Size tells how often a clone was seen (once, few, many) or the class of an expanded clone, and some rows leave it out.

v_gene	d_gene	j_gene	abundance	CDR3nt	CDR3aa
TRBV5-5	NA	TRBJ2-6	NA	TGTGCCAGCAGCTTGGACAGCTCTGGGGCCAACGTCCTGACTTTC	CASSLDSSGANVLTF
TRBV10-3	TRBD1	TRBJ1-1	NA	TGTGCCATCAGTGAGTCGACAGGGGCTGAAGCTTTCTTT	CAISESTGAEAFF
TRBV5-1	TRBD2	TRBJ2-3	once	TGCGCCAGCAGCTTGGGCCCTAGCGGGAGGACAGATACGCAGTATTTT	CASSLGPSGRTDTQYF
TRBV10-3	NA	TRBJ2-7	NA	TGTGCCATCAGTGAAGGACAGCAGAGCTCCTACGAGCAGTACTTC	CAISEGQQSSYEQYF
TRBV5-6	TRBD1	TRBJ2-6	NA	TGTGCCAGCAGCTTGACAGGGGTCCCTTTTGGGGCCAACGTCCTGACTTTC	CASSLTGVPFGANVLTF
TRBV28	TRBD2	TRBJ2-5	NA	TGTGCCAGCAGTTTTGTACTAGCGGGAGAGACCCAGTACTTC	CASSFVLAGETQYF
TRBV9	NA	TRBJ1-4	NA	TGTGCCAGCAGCGAAACCGGGCGGGGAGGAAAACTGTTTTTT	CASSETGRGGKLFF
TRBV19	TRBD1	TRBJ2-2	NA	TGTGCCAGTAGTAGCTACGGGACAGGGTACGACGGGGAGCTGTTTTTT	CASSSYGTGYDGELFF
TRBV5-1	NA	TRBJ1-1	NA	TGCGCCAGCAGCTTAGGGTTTGACACTGAAGCTTTCTTT	CASSLGFDTEAFF
TRBV19	TRBD1	TRBJ2-6	NA	TGTGCCAGTAGTATAAGGTACAGGGGGACTGGGGCCAACGTCCTGACTTTC	CASSIRYRGTGANVLTF
TRBV20-1	NA	TRBJ2-1	NA	TGCAGTGCTCTTGGGTACAATGAGCAGTTCTTC	CSALGYNEQFF
TRBV9	NA	TRBJ1-5	NA	TGTGCCAGCAGCCTACGGGGGCAGGGGCCCCAGCATTTT	CASSLRGQGPQHF
TRBV6-5	TRBD2	TRBJ2-5	NA	TGTGCCAGCAGTTACCCGGCTAGCGGGGGGACCCAGTACTTC	CASSYPASGGTQYF
TRBV11-1	NA	TRBJ2-5	NA	TGTGCCAGCAGCTTTTCACTACAAGAGACCCAGTACTTC	CASSFSLQETQYF
TRBV5-1	NA	TRBJ1-4	few	TGCGCCAGCAGCTTTCTCGGCATTTCTAATGAAAAACTGTTTTTT	CASSFLGISNEKLFF
TRBV9	TRBD1	TRBJ2-3	NA	TGTGCCAGCAGCGTAGTCCTGGGACAGGGCACAGATACGCAGTATTTT	CASSVVLGQGTDTQYF
TRBV12-5	NA	TRBJ1-1	NA	TGTGCTAGTGCCTCGACTGGGAACACTGAAGCTTTCTTT	CASASTGNTEAFF
TRBV24-1	NA	TRBJ1-1	NA	TGTGCCACCAGTGATTTCGCGGGTAAGACTGAAGCTTTCTTT	CATSDFAGKTEAFF
TRBV7-2	TRBD2	TRBJ2-1	NA	TGTGCCAGCAGCAGGCTAGCGGGCTTAGCCAATGAGCAGTTCTTC	CASSRLAGLANEQFF
TRBV2	NA	TRBJ1-2	NA	TGTGCCAGCGTGGTGGGACAAGGAAACTATGGCTACACCTTC	CASVVGQGNYGYTF
TRBV18	NA	TRBJ1-1	NA	TGTGCCAGCTCACCATGGACGGGGGACACTGAAGCTTTCTTT	CASSPWTGDTEAFF
TRBV27	NA	TRBJ2-1	NA	TGTGCCAGCAGTTATCAGGGAACCCTCTCCTACAATGAGCAGTTCTTC	CASSYQGTLSYNEQFF
TRBV7-6	TRBD1	TRBJ1-5	NA	TGTGCCAGCAGCTTCGGACAGGGGATTGGTCAGCCCCAGCATTTT	CASSFGQGIGQPQHF
TRBV6-5	TRBD1	TRBJ1-1	NA	TGTGCTTCTACCAGGGGGGTAGAGTACACTGAAGCTTTCTTT	CASTRGVEYTEAFF
TRBV5-6	TRBD1	TRBJ1-3	NA	TGTGCCAGCAGCTTGAGTCAGGGGGCTTCTGGAAACACCATATATTTT	CASSLSQGASGNTIYF
TRBV28	NA	TRBJ2-3	NA	TGTGCCAGCAGTTTGCGATCCTCCTCCATATATACGCAGTATTTT	CASSLRSSSIYTQYF
TRBV5-1	NA	TRBJ2-7	NA	TGCGCCAGCAGCCAACTAGGTCCGGGGAGCTCCTACGAGCAGTACTTC	CASSQLGPGSSYEQYF
TRBV27	NA	TRBJ1-5	NA	TGTGCCAGCAGTTTATTAGGAGGGTTGCAGCCCCAGCATTTT	CASSLLGGLQPQHF
TRBV2	TRBD1	TRBJ2-3	NA	TGTGCCAGCAGGACAGGGGCCACAGATACGCAGTATTTT	CASRTGATDTQYF
TRBV5-1	TRBD1	TRBJ2-1	NA	TGCGCCAGCAGCTTCCTCGCAGGGGGCAATGAGCAGTTCTTC	CASSFLAGGNEQFF
TRBV2	NA	TRBJ2-7	NA	TGTGCCAGTTCGAGGGACATCTTCTACGAGCAGTACTTC	CASSRDIFYEQYF
TRBV4-3	NA	TRBJ1-1	NA	TGCGCCAGCAGCCAAGATCTGGAAATTCCGGGCTCTGAAGCTTTCTTT	CASSQDLEIPGSEAFF
TRBV6-5	NA	TRBJ1-6	once	TGTGCCAGCAGCCAGGACAGAAATCATAATTCACCCCTCCACTTT	CASSQDRNHNSPLHF
TRBV4-1	NA	TRBJ1-1	few	TGCGCCAGCAGCCAAGTAGGGGCGATGAGGCTCGATGAAGCTTTCTTT	CASSQVGAMRLDEAFF
TRBV3-1/TRBV3-2	NA	TRBJ2-3	NA	TGTGCCAGCAGCCAGAGGGGCGCAGATACGCAGTATTTT	CASSQRGADTQYF
TRBV19	NA	TRBJ1-4	once	TGTGCCAGTAGTACCGTCGGCGACCTCGGTGTTGGTAATGAAAAACTGTTTTTT	CASSTVGDLGVGNEKLFF
TRBV6-5	NA	TRBJ2-5	NA	TGTGCCAGCAGTTTAGGAGACACCACTGGAGAGACCCAGTACTTC	CASSLGDTTGETQYF
TRBV6-4	TRBD2	TRBJ2-1	NA	TGTGCCAGCAGTGCTGCTAGCGGGAGCTCCTACAATGAGCAGTTCTTC	CASSAASGSSYNEQFF
TRBV11-2	NA	TRBJ1-5	NA	TGTGCCAGCAGCTTAGTAGCAGGGGGCAATCAGCCCCAGCATTTT	CASSLVAGGNQPQHF
TRBV2	NA	TRBJ2-1	NA	TGTGCCAGCAGAGGGGACTTACACAATGAGCAGTTCTTC	CASRGDLHNEQFF
TRBV7-2	TRBD2	TRBJ2-7	NA	TGTGCCAGCAGCAAGGGACTAGCGGGAGGACTCTACGAGCAGTACTTC	CASSKGLAGGLYEQYF
TRBV28	NA	TRBJ2-2	NA	TGTGCCAGCAGAACCGGGACGGCGAACACCGGGGAGCTGTTTTTT	CASRTGTANTGELFF
TRBV7-2	NA	TRBJ2-1	NA	TGTGCCAGCAGCCTTTTGGGGACCAGCGGAAATGAGCAGTTCTTC	CASSLLGTSGNEQFF
TRBV10-2	NA	TRBJ2-3	once	TGCGCCAGCAGAGAGGTAGCTAGCGCAGCAGATACGCAGTATTTT	CASREVASAADTQYF
TRBV12-3/TRBV12-4	NA	TRBJ2-2	NA	TGTGCCAGCATTGTGGACACCGGGGAGCTGTTTTTT	CASIVDTGELFF
TRBV7-2	NA	TRBJ1-1	NA	TGTGCCAGCAGCCAGTCCGCGGGGTTGAACACTGAAGCTTTCTTT	CASSQSAGLNTEAFF
TRBV4-3	NA	TRBJ2-2	few	TGCGCCAGCAGCCAAGTTGATTTCGCGGGACGACTTATGAACACCGGGGAGCTGTTTTTT	CASSQVDFAGRLMNTGELFF
TRBV14	TRBD2	TRBJ2-3	NA	TGTGCCAGCAGCCAAGGAGGACTAGCGGGAGGGCCCACAGATACGCAGTATTTT	CASSQGGLAGGPTDTQYF
TRBV6-2/TRBV6-3	NA	TRBJ1-2	once	TGTGCCAGCAGTAAGGACAGAGTCTATGGCTACACCTTC	CASSKDRVYGYTF
TRBV12-3/TRBV12-4	NA	TRBJ1-5	NA	TGTGCCAGCAGTTTAGGGGTGGTCCAGCCCCAGCATTTT	CASSLGVVQPQHF
TRBV28	NA	TRBJ2-7	NA	TGTGCCAGCACTCACAGTGTGAACTTC	CASTHSVNF